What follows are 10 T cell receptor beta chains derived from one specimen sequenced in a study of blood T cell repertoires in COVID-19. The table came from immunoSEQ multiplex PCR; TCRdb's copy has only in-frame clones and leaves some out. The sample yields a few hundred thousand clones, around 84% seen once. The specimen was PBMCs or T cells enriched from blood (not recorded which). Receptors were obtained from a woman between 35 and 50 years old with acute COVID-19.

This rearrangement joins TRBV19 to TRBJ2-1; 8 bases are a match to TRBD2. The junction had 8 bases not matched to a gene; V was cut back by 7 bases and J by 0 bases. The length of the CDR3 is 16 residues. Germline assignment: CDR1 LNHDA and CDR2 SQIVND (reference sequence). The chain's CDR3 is CASTRQAGGSYNEQFF. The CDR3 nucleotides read TGTGCCAGTACCAGACAGGCGGGGGGCTCCTACAATGAGCAGTTCTTC.

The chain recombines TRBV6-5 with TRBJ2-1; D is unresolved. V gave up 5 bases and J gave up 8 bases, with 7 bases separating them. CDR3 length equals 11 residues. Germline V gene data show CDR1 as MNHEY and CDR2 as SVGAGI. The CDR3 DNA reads TGTGCCAGCAGTCGCAGCGATGAGCAGTTCTTC. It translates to CASSRSDEQFF.

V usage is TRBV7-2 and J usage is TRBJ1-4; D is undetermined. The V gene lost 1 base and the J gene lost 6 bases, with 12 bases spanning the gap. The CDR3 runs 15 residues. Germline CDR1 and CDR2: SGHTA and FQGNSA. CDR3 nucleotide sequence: TGTGCCAGCAGCTTAGAAGCAGGTTTGGATGAAAAACTGTTTTTT. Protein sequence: CASSLEAGLDEKLFF.

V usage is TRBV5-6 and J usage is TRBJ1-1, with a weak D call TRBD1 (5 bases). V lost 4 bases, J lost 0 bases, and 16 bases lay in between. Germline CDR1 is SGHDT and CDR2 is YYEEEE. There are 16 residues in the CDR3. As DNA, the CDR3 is TGTGCCAGCAGCCGCCCCCAGGGTCCCATGAACACTGAAGCTTTCTTT. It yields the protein CASSRPQGPMNTEAFF. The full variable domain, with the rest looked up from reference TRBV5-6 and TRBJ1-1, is DAGVTQSPTHLIKTRGQQVTLRCSPKSGHDTVSWYQQALGQGPQFIFQYYEEEERQRGNFPDRFSGHQFPNYSSELNVNALLLGDSALYLCASSRPQGPMNTEAFFGQGTRLTVV.

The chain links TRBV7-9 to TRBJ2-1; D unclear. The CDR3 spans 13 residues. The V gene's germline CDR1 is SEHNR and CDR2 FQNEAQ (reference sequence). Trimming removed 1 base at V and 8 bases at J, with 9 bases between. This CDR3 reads CASSLDRYDEQFF. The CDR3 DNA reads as TGTGCCAGCAGCTTAGATCGGTACGATGAGCAGTTCTTC.

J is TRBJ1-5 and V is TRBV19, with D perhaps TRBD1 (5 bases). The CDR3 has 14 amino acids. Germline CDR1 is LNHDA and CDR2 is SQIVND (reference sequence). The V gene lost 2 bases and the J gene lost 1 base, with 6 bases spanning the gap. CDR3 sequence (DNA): TGTGCCAGTAGTATACAGGGAAGCAATCAGCCCCAGCATTTT. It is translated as CASSIQGSNQPQHF.

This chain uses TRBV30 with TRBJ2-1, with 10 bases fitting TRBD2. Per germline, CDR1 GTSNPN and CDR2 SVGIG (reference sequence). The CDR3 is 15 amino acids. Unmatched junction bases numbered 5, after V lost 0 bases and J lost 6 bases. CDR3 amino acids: CAWSVSLAGVNEQFF. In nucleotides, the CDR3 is TGTGCCTGGAGTGTAAGCCTAGCGGGAGTCAATGAGCAGTTCTTC.

DNA for the CDR3: TGTGCCAGCAGCTTAGGACAGAACTCTGGAAACACCATATATTTT. Amino acids: CASSLGQNSGNTIYF. V and J are TRBV7-6 and TRBJ1-3; D possibly corresponds to TRBD1 (5 bases). The CDR3 length is 15 residues. The V gene lost 1 base and the J gene lost 0 bases, with 7 bases spanning the gap. Germline V gene sequence: CDR1 SGHVS, CDR2 FNYEAQ.

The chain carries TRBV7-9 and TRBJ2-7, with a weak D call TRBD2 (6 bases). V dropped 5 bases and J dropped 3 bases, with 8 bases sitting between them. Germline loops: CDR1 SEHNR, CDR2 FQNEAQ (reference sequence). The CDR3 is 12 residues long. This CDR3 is CASSAEGYEQYF. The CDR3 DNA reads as TGTGCCAGCAGCGCGGAGGGCTACGAGCAGTACTTC.

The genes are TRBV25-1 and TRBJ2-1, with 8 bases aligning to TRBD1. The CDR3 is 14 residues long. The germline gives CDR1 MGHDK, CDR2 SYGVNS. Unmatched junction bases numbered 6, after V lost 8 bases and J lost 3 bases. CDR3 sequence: CASSLDRVYNEQFF. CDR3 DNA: TGTGCCAGCTCCCTGGACAGGGTCTACAATGAGCAGTTCTTC.